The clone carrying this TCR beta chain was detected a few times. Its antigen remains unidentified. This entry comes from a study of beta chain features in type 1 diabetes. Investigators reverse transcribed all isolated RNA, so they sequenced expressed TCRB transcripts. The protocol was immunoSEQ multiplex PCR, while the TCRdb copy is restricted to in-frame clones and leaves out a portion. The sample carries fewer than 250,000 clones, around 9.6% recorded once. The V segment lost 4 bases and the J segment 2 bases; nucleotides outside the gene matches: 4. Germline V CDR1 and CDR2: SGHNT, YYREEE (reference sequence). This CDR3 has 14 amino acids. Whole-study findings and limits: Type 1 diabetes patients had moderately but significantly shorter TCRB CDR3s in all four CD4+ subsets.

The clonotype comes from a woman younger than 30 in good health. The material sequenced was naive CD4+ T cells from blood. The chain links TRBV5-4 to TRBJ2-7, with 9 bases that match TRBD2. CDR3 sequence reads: CASSRVAGAYEQYF. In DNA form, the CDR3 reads TGTGCCAGCAGCCGCGTAGCGGGAGCCTACGAGCAGTACTTC.